The 22 T cell receptor beta chains presented below share a single source sample, sequenced in a study of cytomegalovirus exposure and HLA in healthy donors. Generated by immunoSEQ multiplex PCR, the TCRdb table keeps only in-frame clones and is missing some. The data show about 170,000 clones, about 90% seen once. Sequencing was performed on PBMCs. These receptors were taken from a woman younger than 35 in good health and CMV-seropositive.

A single count supports this clone. The chain is built from TRBV5-1 and TRBJ2-2; 10 bases are a match to TRBD2. The V gene end was trimmed by 3 bases and the J gene end by 5 bases; junction bases not matched to a gene: 10. CDR3 length equals 17 residues. Germline lookup yields CDR1 SGHRS and CDR2 YFSETQ. CDR3 region: CASSSGAGGPGTGELFF. CDR3 bases: TGCGCCAGCAGCTCGGGAGCGGGAGGGCCTGGTACCGGGGAGCTGTTTTTT.

V is TRBV5-4 and J is TRBJ2-2; D gene ambiguous. Germline V lookup: CDR1 SGHNT, CDR2 YYREEE (reference sequence). This CDR3 has 14 amino acids. The V end lost 2 bases, the J end lost 2 bases, and 7 bases lay between the germline ends. DNA of the CDR3: TGTGCCAGCAGCTTAACGGTAAACACCGGGGAGCTGTTTTTT. Translated: CASSLTVNTGELFF. The variable domain in full, with the rest retrieved from reference TRBV5-4 and TRBJ2-2, is ETGVTQSPTHLIKTRGQQVTLRCSSQSGHNTVSWYQQALGQGPQFIFQYYREEENGRGNFPPRFSGLQFPNYSSELNVNALELDDSALYLCASSLTVNTGELFFGEGSRLTVL.

V and J are TRBV9 and TRBJ2-1; a weak D match, TRBD2 (7 bases). The CDR3 is 16 residues long. Germline assignment: CDR1 SGDLS and CDR2 YYNGEE. Trimming removed 3 bases at V and 2 bases at J, with 15 bases between. The CDR3 coding sequence is TGTGCCAGCAGCGGAAAAGGGGGGGTCACCTACAATGAGCAGTTCTTC. It translates to CASSGKGGVTYNEQFF.

The chain joins TRBV6-5 to TRBJ2-1; 7 positions match TRBD2. The germline gives CDR1 MNHEY, CDR2 SVGAGI. This CDR3 comprises 12 residues. V shed 9 bases, J shed 4 bases, and the junction held 3 bases outside the gene matches. The CDR3 sequence: CASSGRYNEQFF. DNA of the CDR3: TGTGCCAGTAGCGGGCGTTACAATGAGCAGTTCTTC.

The chain has TRBV30 and TRBJ2-5; TRBD2 matches at 10 bases. After removal of 7 bases from V and 2 bases from J, the junction contained 4 bases not matched to a gene. Germline V lookup: CDR1 GTSNPN, CDR2 SVGIG (reference sequence). The CDR3 sequence is 13 residues long. The CDR3 here is CASEREGQETQYF. The CDR3 nucleotides read TGTGCCTCCGAGCGGGAGGGTCAAGAGACCCAGTACTTC.

This clone was counted ten times or more. V usage is TRBV2 and J usage is TRBJ1-4, with TRBD1 as a possible D gene (6 bases). Germline V gene data show CDR1 as SNHLY and CDR2 as FYNNEI. This CDR3 is 16 amino acids long. Trimming left V 3 bases short and J 3 bases short, with 14 bases between. CDR3 loop: CASSEERGSSNEKLFF. For the CDR3, the DNA is TGTGCCAGCAGTGAGGAAAGGGGGAGTTCTAATGAAAAACTGTTTTTT.

This chain joins TRBV9 and TRBJ2-1, with no clear D. CDR1 is SGDLS, CDR2 YYNGEE, per germline. The V and J ends lost 4 bases and 0 bases respectively, with 14 bases between them. The CDR3 has 16 residues. The CDR3 DNA is TGTGCCAGCAGCCCCTTCGGTCCTAGCTCCTACAATGAGCAGTTCTTC. Translation: CASSPFGPSSYNEQFF.

The rearrangement links TRBV28 to TRBJ2-5, with no clear D. V dropped 3 bases and J dropped 7 bases, with 6 bases sitting between them. The CDR3 covers 11 residues. The germline CDR1 and CDR2 sequences are MDHEN and SYDVKM. Here the CDR3 reads CASSFFRTQYF. The CDR3 bases are TGTGCCAGCAGTTTCTTTAGGACCCAGTACTTC. Filled out from reference TRBV28 and TRBJ2-5, the complete variable domain reads DVKVTQSSRYLVKRTGEKVFLECVQDMDHENMFWYRQDPGLGLRLIYFSYDVKMKEKGDIPEGYSVSREKKERFSLILESASTNQTSMYLCASSFFRTQYFGPGTRLLVL.

V and J are TRBV5-6 and TRBJ1-1; 10 bases agree with TRBD1. J lost 0 bases, V lost 3 bases, and 5 bases had no gene match. Germline V CDR1 and CDR2: SGHDT, YYEEEE. The CDR3 sequence is 16 residues long. The CDR3 DNA reads as TGTGCCAGCAGCTCCGGGACAGGGGAGATGAACACTGAAGCTTTCTTT. This codes for CASSSGTGEMNTEAFF.

This chain links TRBV13 with TRBJ2-1, with D perhaps matching TRBD1 (6 bases). The V end was cut by 2 bases, the J end by 2 bases, with 13 bases between. CDR3 size: 16 residues. The germline CDR1 and CDR2 sequences are PRHDT and FYEKMQ (reference sequence). The CDR3 coding sequence is TGTGCCAGCAGCTTATTCAGGGACATGACCTACAATGAGCAGTTCTTC. Translation gives CASSLFRDMTYNEQFF.

This sequence joins TRBV7-8 and TRBJ2-1; possible D gene TRBD1, 6 bases. The V end was cut by 0 bases, the J end by 6 bases, with 6 bases between. CDR1 SGHVS and CDR2 FQNEAQ come from the germline V gene. The CDR3 consists of 13 residues. This CDR3 is CASSLAGGNEQFF. The CDR3 DNA reads TGTGCCAGCAGCTTAGCAGGGGGCAATGAGCAGTTCTTC.

The V gene is TRBV20-1, the J gene TRBJ2-1; no clear D. There are 10 residues in the CDR3. CDR1 and CDR2 from the germline V gene are DFQATT and SNEGSKA (reference sequence). Trimming took 8 bases from V and 5 from J, leaving 7 bases between them. The CDR3 sequence: CSSSNNEQFF. As DNA, the CDR3 is TGCAGTTCCAGTAACAATGAGCAGTTCTTC.

The sample holds one count of this clone. The chain recombines TRBV2 with TRBJ2-2; no reliable D call. This CDR3 comprises 15 residues. The germline V gene has CDR1 SNHLY and CDR2 FYNNEI. Trimming removed 3 bases from V and 0 bases from J, with 8 bases in between. The CDR3 DNA reads TGTGCCAGCAGTGATTCGAGAACGAACACCGGGGAGCTGTTTTTT. Amino acid sequence: CASSDSRTNTGELFF.

V is TRBV18 and J is TRBJ2-7; 9 bases match TRBD2. With V trimmed by 4 bases and J by 3 bases, 10 bases remained unmatched. This CDR3 contains 16 residues. From germline, CDR1 is KGHSH and CDR2 LQKENI. CDR3 in amino acids: CASSLSSGEHYYEQYF. CDR3 coding DNA: TGTGCCAGCTCACTATCTAGCGGGGAGCATTACTACGAGCAGTACTTC.

V usage is TRBV10-3 and J usage is TRBJ1-1; D is undetermined. V was cut by 5 bases and J by 1 base, with 11 bases left in between. The CDR3 has 14 amino acids. Per germline, CDR1 ENHRY and CDR2 SYGVKD. Here the CDR3 reads CAISLARQNTEAFF. The CDR3 bases are TGTGCCATCAGTCTAGCTCGCCAGAACACTGAAGCTTTCTTT.

J is TRBJ2-3 and V is TRBV7-8; possible D gene TRBD1, 5 bases. V dropped 3 bases and J dropped 5 bases, with 15 bases sitting between them. Germline values: CDR1 SGHVS, CDR2 FQNEAQ. The CDR3 has 15 residues. Here the CDR3 DNA reads TGTGCCAGCAGCTTCATAGGGGTGAAGGGAGATACGCAGTATTTT. Translated: CASSFIGVKGDTQYF.

V gene TRBV9 combines with J gene TRBJ2-1; D perhaps matches TRBD1 (6 bases). CDR1 and CDR2 (germline): SGDLS, YYNGEE. This CDR3 region has 16 residues. Between the trimmed V and J ends, which lost 0 bases and 3 bases, there was a span of 13 bases. The DNA for the CDR3 is TGTGCCAGCAGCGTAGGGACAGAGCGGCTCTACAATGAGCAGTTCTTC. Translating gives CASSVGTERLYNEQFF.

This rearrangement joins TRBV7-9 to TRBJ2-7; 8 positions agree with TRBD1. After removal of 4 bases from V and 3 bases from J, the junction contained 8 bases not matched to a gene. This CDR3 has 15 amino acids. CDR1 is SEHNR, CDR2 FQNEAQ, per germline (reference sequence). CDR3 residues: CASSSTQGAGYEQYF. As DNA, the CDR3 is TGTGCCAGCAGCTCTACGCAGGGGGCAGGCTACGAGCAGTACTTC.

This clone was counted a few times. The V call is TRBV6-1, the J call TRBJ2-7; perhaps TRBD2 as D (6 bases). The V gene lost 11 bases and the J gene lost 9 bases, with 23 bases spanning the gap. The V gene's germline CDR1 is MNHNS and CDR2 SASEGT. This CDR3 is 13 amino acids long. CDR3 protein: CAARSGPSLRQYF. The CDR3 DNA sequence: TGTGCCGCCCGCAGCGGGCCCTCTTTACGGCAGTACTTC.

The chain is built from TRBV28 and TRBJ2-5; possible D gene TRBD2, 6 bases. Germline V gives CDR1 MDHEN, CDR2 SYDVKM. The CDR3 sequence is 13 residues long. Trimming stripped 2 bases from V and 6 bases from J, with 10 bases between. In DNA form, the CDR3 reads TGTGCCAGCAGTTTAACCGGGGGTAAGACCCAGTACTTC. Amino acid sequence: CASSLTGGKTQYF.

The chain couples TRBV4-2 to TRBJ2-1, with D perhaps TRBD1 (5 bases). CDR3 length: 17 residues. Looked up from germline, CDR1 is LGHNA and CDR2 is YNFKEQ. Trimming pared 0 bases from V and 1 base from J, leaving 13 bases between. This CDR3 reads CASSQDGARVSYNEQFF. CDR3 nucleotides: TGTGCCAGCAGCCAAGATGGGGCCAGGGTATCCTACAATGAGCAGTTCTTC.

This chain links TRBV10-3 with TRBJ2-7; 11 nucleotides line up with TRBD2. Germline loops: CDR1 ENHRY, CDR2 SYGVKD. V lost 4 bases to trimming and J lost 0 bases; unmatched junction nucleotides: 5. The CDR3 loop spans 16 amino acids. The CDR3 region has the DNA TGTGCCATCAGTGGTGGTAGCGGGAGGGTCTCCTACGAGCAGTACTTC. Protein: CAISGGSGRVSYEQYF.